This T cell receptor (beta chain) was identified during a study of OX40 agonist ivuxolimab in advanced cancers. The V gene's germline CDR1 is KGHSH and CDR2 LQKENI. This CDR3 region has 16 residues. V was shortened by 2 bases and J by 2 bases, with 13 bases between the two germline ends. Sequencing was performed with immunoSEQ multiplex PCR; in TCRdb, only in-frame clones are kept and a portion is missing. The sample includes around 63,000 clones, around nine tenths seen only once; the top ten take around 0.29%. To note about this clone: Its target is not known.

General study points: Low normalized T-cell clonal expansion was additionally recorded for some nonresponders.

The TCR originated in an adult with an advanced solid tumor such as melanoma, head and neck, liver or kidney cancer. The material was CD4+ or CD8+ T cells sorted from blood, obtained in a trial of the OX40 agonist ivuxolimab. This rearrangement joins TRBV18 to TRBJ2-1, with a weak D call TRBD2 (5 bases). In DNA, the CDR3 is TGTGCCAGCTCACCAGTGGCGGGCTATACCTACAATGAGCAGTTCTTC. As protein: CASSPVAGYTYNEQFF.